This TCR beta chain comes out of a study of early T cells in non-severe SARS-CoV-2 infection. Study in general: Chains were not paired, and sequencing was done on bulk RNA from unsorted whole blood. Study-level findings and limits: Missing private and CD4 specificities, VDJdb matching favored anti-spike CD8 responses.

CDR3 size: 12 residues. V was pared by 5 bases and J by 3 bases, with 9 bases between. Germline V lookup: CDR1 SGHRS, CDR2 YFSETQ. Individual cDNA molecules received unique molecular identifiers during library preparation. TCRdb fed the 5' RACE reads into MiXCR, producing one record per CDR3 protein. This table has approximately 120,000 distinct CDR3 sequences, about 15% appearing once. This clonotype was recorded once. The antigen remains undetermined. This clonotype was obtained from an adult who was a healthcare worker with PCR-confirmed SARS-CoV-2 infection or an uninfected control (not recorded which). The J gene is TRBJ2-7, the V gene TRBV5-1, with D tentatively TRBD1 or TRBD2 (6 bases each). Sample: whole blood. CDR3 bases: TGCGCCAGCAGGCGGGACAACTACGAGCAGTACTTC. Translating gives CASRRDNYEQYF.